The TCR beta chain described here comes from a study of PD-L1 blockade in urothelial cancer. Study-level background: In the patient group, about 85% of the roughly 29 were males with bladder-origin urothelial cancer. The analyses of blood took place 3 weeks (second dose) and 6 weeks after treatment start. The patients had undergone anywhere from 0 to 3 prior chemotherapy regimens.

Synthetic TCR analog templates were spiked into all PCRs individually. TCRdb's table, derived via immunoSEQ multiplex PCR, lists solely in-frame clones and lacks some. The sample carries 56,000 or so clones, about 85% recorded once. Time point given: pretreatment peripheral blood. This CDR3 is 21 amino acids long. V was clipped by 4 bases and J by 2 bases; unmatched bases: 22. Germline loops: CDR1 MNHEY, CDR2 SMNVEV (reference sequence). The input for sequencing was PBMCs, taken around atezolizumab (anti-PD-L1) treatment. The clonotype was recovered from a man aged 70-80 years with urothelial cancer. The chain uses TRBV27 and TRBJ2-1; 8 nucleotides align to TRBD1. The DNA for the CDR3 is TGTGCCAGCAGTTCTTCCGGACAGGGACTGCGGCCTCATATGGCCTACAATGAGCAGTTCTTC. This encodes CASSSSGQGLRPHMAYNEQFF.